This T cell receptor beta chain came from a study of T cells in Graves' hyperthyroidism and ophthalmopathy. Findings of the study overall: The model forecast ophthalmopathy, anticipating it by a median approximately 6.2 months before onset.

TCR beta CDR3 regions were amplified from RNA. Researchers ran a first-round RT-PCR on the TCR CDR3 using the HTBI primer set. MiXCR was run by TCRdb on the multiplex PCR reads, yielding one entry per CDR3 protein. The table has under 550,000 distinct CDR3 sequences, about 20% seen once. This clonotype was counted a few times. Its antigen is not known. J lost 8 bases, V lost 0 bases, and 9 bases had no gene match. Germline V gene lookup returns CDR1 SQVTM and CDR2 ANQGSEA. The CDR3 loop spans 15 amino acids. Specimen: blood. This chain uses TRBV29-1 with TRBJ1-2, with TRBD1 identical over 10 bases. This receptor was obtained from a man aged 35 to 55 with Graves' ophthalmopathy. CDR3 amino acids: CSVEDPLGTGVGYTF. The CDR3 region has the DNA TGCAGCGTTGAAGATCCCCTAGGGACAGGGGTAGGCTACACCTTC.